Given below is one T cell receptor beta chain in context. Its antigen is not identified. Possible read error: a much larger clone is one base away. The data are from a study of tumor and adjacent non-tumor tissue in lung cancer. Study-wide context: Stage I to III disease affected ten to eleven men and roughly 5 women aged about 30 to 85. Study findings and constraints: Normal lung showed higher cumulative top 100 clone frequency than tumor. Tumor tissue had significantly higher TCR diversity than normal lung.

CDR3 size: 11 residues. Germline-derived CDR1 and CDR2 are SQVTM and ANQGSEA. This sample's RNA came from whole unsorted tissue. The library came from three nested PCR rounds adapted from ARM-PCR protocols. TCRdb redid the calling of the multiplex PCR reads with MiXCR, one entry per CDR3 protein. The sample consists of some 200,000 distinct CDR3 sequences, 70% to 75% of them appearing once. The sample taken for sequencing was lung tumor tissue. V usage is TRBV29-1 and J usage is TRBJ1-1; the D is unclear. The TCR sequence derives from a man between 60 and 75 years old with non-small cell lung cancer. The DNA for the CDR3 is TGCATCGCCGGGAGGAACACTGAAGCTTTCTTT. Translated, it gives CIAGRNTEAFF.